This entry features one T cell receptor (beta chain) sequence. This record belongs to a study of blood T cell repertoires in COVID-19. Study overall: The origin of the acute and convalescent COVID-19 samples was the United States, Italy and Spain. PBMCs, B-cell-depleted T cells, or T cells provided the cDNA or gDNA that made up the material.

The V end lost 0 bases, the J end lost 0 bases, and 12 bases lay between the germline ends. The germline gives CDR1 SGDLS, CDR2 YYNGEE. This CDR3 comprises 16 residues. Authors' processing steps: By means of reference gene primer amplification, nucleated cell counts were estimated. Produced via immunoSEQ multiplex PCR; TCRdb's table is partial and in-frame only. Clone size and the V and J calls come from that table; the DNA yielded D and trimming. This table has 35,000 to 45,000 clones, about nine tenths appearing once. The origin of this receptor is a man aged 60 to 75 with acute or convalescent COVID-19. Sequenced: peripheral blood. The rearrangement links TRBV9 to TRBJ1-2, with no clear D. This CDR3 reads CASSVGGAEANYGYTF. CDR3 bases: TGTGCCAGCAGCGTAGGAGGAGCAGAAGCTAACTATGGCTACACCTTC.